This TCR beta chain was retrieved from a study of metastatic and nonmetastatic thyroid tumors. Looking at the study overall: Malignant and benign thyroid patients had repertoires compared in peripheral blood and tumor or nodule tissue. General study findings and limits: Reports indicated that malignant thyroid tumors showed significantly higher TCR beta diversity than benign nodules did, in blood and tumor.

The length of the CDR3 is 15 residues. CDR1 and CDR2 (germline): MNHEY, SVGAGI. Original handling: A classifier for distant metastasis in papillary thyroid cancer was constructed using CDR3 differences observed across clinicopathological groups. TCRdb re-analyzed the PCR reads using MiXCR. The V and J calls come from TCRdb's annotation, not from the publication. Among around 7,800 clones listed, over 25% were seen once. This clone was counted a few times. What it binds is not known. One end of the junction varies from germline; a read error may be responsible. Other DNA sequences in the sample encode the same CDR3. Patients had received no treatment of any kind before thyroid surgery.

This receptor was taken from a male donor with papillary thyroid cancer or a benign thyroid nodule (not recorded which). Some clones in this sample may be carry-over from other donors' samples. The chain is built from TRBV6-5 and TRBJ1-3, with D hard to call. Sequencing was done on a sample of adjacent normal tissue. For the CDR3, the DNA is TGTGCCAGTAGTTACTCGGGAGGGTCTGGGAACACAATATATTTT. This sequence encodes CASSYSGGSGNTIYF.